The 4 T cell receptor beta chains presented below share a single source sample, sequenced in a study of T cells in localized non-small cell lung cancer. Clones were read by immunoSEQ multiplex PCR, and TCRdb kept only the in-frame ones, dropping some. The profile covers some 140,000 clones, with around 90% appearing a single time and approximately 1.7% taken by the ten largest. Sequenced material: peripheral blood, taken before any cancer treatment. The receptors here all came from a female donor of 60 years or more with stage I lung adenocarcinoma.

In this sample, this clone turned up once. The rearrangement links TRBV29-1 to TRBJ2-1; D unresolved. V was shortened by 7 bases and J by 6 bases, with 13 bases between the two germline ends. Germline V gives CDR1 SQVTM, CDR2 ANQGSEA. The CDR3 is 12 amino acids. This CDR3 is CSEERAGNEQFF. CDR3 nucleotides: TGCAGCGAGGAGCGAGCTGGCAATGAGCAGTTCTTC.

The chain carries TRBV11-2 and TRBJ1-1, with a weak D call TRBD1 (6 bases). The CDR3 sequence is 13 residues long. V was pared by 4 bases and J by 8 bases, with 14 bases between. The germline V gene has CDR1 SGHAT and CDR2 FQNNGV. This CDR3 reads CASSSNLGQEAFF. CDR3 nucleotides: TGTGCCAGCAGCTCCAATCTGGGACAAGAAGCTTTCTTT.

The chain has TRBV29-1 and TRBJ1-1; D is undetermined. The CDR3 is 13 amino acids. Trimming shortened V by 6 bases and J by 3 bases, and 14 bases separated the two germline ends. Germline V CDR1 and CDR2: SQVTM, ANQGSEA. CDR3: CSVKGRVDTEAFF. DNA for the CDR3: TGCAGCGTAAAAGGGCGGGTCGACACTGAAGCTTTCTTT.

The chain combines TRBV5-5 with TRBJ1-3; no clear D gene. V was cut by 3 bases and J by 8 bases, with 15 bases left in between. Germline V gene lookup returns CDR1 SGHKS and CDR2 YYEKEE (reference sequence). The CDR3 runs to 14 residues. CDR3 coding DNA: TGTGCCAGCAGCTGGGCCCGACCCGGGGACACCATATATTTT. This encodes CASSWARPGDTIYF. The full variable domain, rest sourced from reference TRBV5-5 and TRBJ1-3, is DAGVTQSPTHLIKTRGQQVTLRCSPISGHKSVSWYQQVLGQGPQFIFQYYEKEERGRGNFPDRFSARQFPNYSSELNVNALLLGDSALYLCASSWARPGDTIYFGEGSWLTVV.